One sample yielded the 8 T cell receptor beta chains listed below, sequenced in a study of a mutant IDH1 vaccine in newly diagnosed glioma. TCRdb keeps only in-frame clones here, not all; method: immunoSEQ multiplex PCR. The sample records 60,000 or so clones, just under 90% being singletons. No antigen has been identified for these receptors. The time point is: week 5, during vaccination. Every vaccine dose comprised 300 ug of mutant IDH1 20-mer peptide plus topical imiquimod. Source: PBMCs, taken from a glioma patient whose treatment included an IDH1 peptide vaccine. The receptors shown here come from a woman between 35 and 50 years old with glioma.

V gene TRBV7-8 combines with J gene TRBJ1-5; 7 bases are a match to TRBD1. J was trimmed by 5 bases and V by 4 bases; bases with no gene match: 5. Germline V gene lookup returns CDR1 SGHVS and CDR2 FQNEAQ. CDR3 length: 14 amino acids. This CDR3 is CASSSGGRDQPQHF. In DNA, the CDR3 is TGTGCCAGCAGCTCAGGGGGGAGGGATCAGCCCCAGCATTTT.

The chain is built from TRBV18 and TRBJ1-6; D unresolved. The germline gives CDR1 KGHSH, CDR2 LQKENI. V lost 6 bases and J lost 7, with 13 bases in between. The CDR3 totals 14 residues. CDR3 residues: CASSLQVGNSPLHF. CDR3 coding DNA: TGTGCCAGCTCCCTCCAGGTGGGGAATTCACCCCTCCACTTT.

The chain has TRBV10-3 and TRBJ1-2, with D tentatively TRBD1 (6 bases). Germline V gives CDR1 ENHRY, CDR2 SYGVKD. V was shortened by 6 bases and J by 4 bases, with 12 bases between the two germline ends. The CDR3 is made up of 13 amino acids. The CDR3 loop is CAISRTEFYGYTF. CDR3 bases: TGTGCCATCAGCCGGACAGAGTTCTATGGCTACACCTTC.

The CDR3 DNA reads as TGTGCCAGCAGTTACACGGCAGGCAATCAGCCCCAGCATTTT. The encoded protein is CASSYTAGNQPQHF. The chain recombines TRBV6-5 with TRBJ1-5; D uncertain. This CDR3 has 14 residues. V lost 2 bases to trimming and J lost 2 bases, with 7 bases between them. Per germline, CDR1 MNHEY and CDR2 SVGAGI.

The CDR3 region is CASSIRARPNTEAFF. The CDR3 nucleotides are TGTGCCAGTAGTATAAGGGCCCGACCGAACACTGAAGCTTTCTTT. The chain recombines TRBV19 with TRBJ1-1; no clear D gene. V lost 2 bases to trimming and J lost 1 base, with 11 bases between them. Germline V gene data show CDR1 as LNHDA and CDR2 as SQIVND (reference sequence). The CDR3 contains 15 residues.

The chain links TRBV19 to TRBJ2-3; 8 bases line up with TRBD2. The germline V gene has CDR1 LNHDA and CDR2 SQIVND (reference sequence). CDR3 length equals 17 residues. With V trimmed by 5 bases and J by 2 bases, 12 bases remained unmatched. The CDR3 coding sequence is TGTGCCAGTAGTCCTCCCGGGACTAGAATCTTCACAGATACGCAGTATTTT. Protein: CASSPPGTRIFTDTQYF.

This CDR3 is CASSLAPDTQYF. The CDR3 bases are TGTGCCAGCAGCTTAGCGCCCGATACGCAGTATTTT. The chain couples TRBV7-9 to TRBJ2-3, with D unclear. Germline lookup yields CDR1 SEHNR and CDR2 FQNEAQ (reference sequence). The CDR3 has 12 amino acids. Trimming removed 0 bases from V and 6 bases from J, with 4 bases in between. Full variable domain (remainder filled in from reference TRBV7-9 and TRBJ2-3): DTGVSQNPRHKITKRGQNVTFRCDPISEHNRLYWYRQTLGQGPEFLTYFQNEAQLEKSRLLSDRFSAERPKGSFSTLEIQRTEQGDSAMYLCASSLAPDTQYFGPGTRLTVL.

The chain has TRBV7-2 and TRBJ2-2; 10 bases match TRBD1. This CDR3 spans 14 amino acids. CDR1 SGHTA and CDR2 FQGNSA come from the germline V gene. J was trimmed by 6 bases and V by 6 bases; bases with no gene match: 4. The CDR3 loop is CASSPDRGPGELFF. In DNA form, the CDR3 reads TGTGCCAGCAGTCCAGACAGGGGGCCCGGGGAGCTGTTTTTT.